This T cell receptor beta chain was documented in a study of human T cells and chemical hapten exposure. At the level of the study: Throughout a study of 20 to 30 weeks, patients underwent weekly scalp administration of diphenylcyclopropenone doses.

Broader study findings: Expanded TCR counts at PT1 went up together with patch test score, a positive correlation.

Trimming shortened V by 5 bases and J by 8 bases, and 9 bases separated the two germline ends. The CDR3 extends over 11 amino acids. From germline, CDR1 is MNHEY and CDR2 SMNVEV (reference sequence). This clonotype was counted only a few times. Its antigen is currently unknown. Noted time point: patch test 1, 2 weeks after DPC sensitization. Indicated treatment: therapeutic diphenylcyclopropenone sensitization with weekly scalp DPC. Under the authors' procedure: Counting gave a median of around 90,000 TCRs per sample, with values ranging from about 23,224 to 690,600. A single record per CDR3 protein comes from TCRdb applying MiXCR to the RACE reads. TCRdb, rather than the study authors, made the V and J calls. Here the sample spans about 74,000 distinct CDR3 sequences, around 30% being singletons.

The chain recombines TRBV27 with TRBJ1-1; tentatively, D is TRBD1 (5 bases). This receptor was identified in a man aged 40-50 years with alopecia areata. Some clones in this sample may be carry-over from other donors' samples. The sample was whole blood, taken in connection with sensitization to the hapten diphenylcyclopropenone (DPC). The CDR3 coding sequence is TGTGCCAGCAGTAACAAGGGGGAAGCTTTCTTT. The encoded protein is CASSNKGEAFF.